Listed below are T cell receptor beta chains from one sample, sequenced in a study of blood T cells in healthy people across ages. TCRdb recomputed calls from the 5' RACE reads with MiXCR, one row per CDR3 protein. The sample contains some 710,000 distinct CDR3 sequences, roughly 46% of which appear only once. The sequencing input was blood. The source of these receptors is an elderly man in good health. CDR3s include the opening cysteine and the closing phenylalanine or tryptophan. A D gene is named only where the DNA matches it firmly. Only some rows state a clone size, as once, few, many or a class for expanded clones.

D gene: TRBD2
V gene: TRBV5-1
J gene: TRBJ2-1
clone size: .
CDR3 protein: CASSLVAGGPIYNEQFF
CDR3 DNA: TGCGCCAGCAGCCTGGTCGCGGGAGGGCCAATTTACAATGAGCAGTTCTTC

D gene: .
V gene: TRBV7-9
J gene: TRBJ2-3
clone size: .
CDR3 protein: CASRTPSTDTQYF
CDR3 DNA: TGTGCCAGCAGGACGCCGAGCACAGATACGCAGTATTTT

D gene: .
V gene: TRBV5-1
J gene: TRBJ2-3
clone size: .
CDR3 protein: CASSVDLRSNTQYF
CDR3 DNA: TGCGCCAGCAGCGTGGACCTTCGAAGCAATACGCAGTATTTT

D gene: .
V gene: TRBV12-3/TRBV12-4
J gene: TRBJ1-2
clone size: few
CDR3 protein: CASSFDLIVYGYTF
CDR3 DNA: TGTGCCAGCAGTTTTGACCTTATAGTCTATGGCTACACCTTC

D gene: .
V gene: TRBV5-1
J gene: TRBJ2-7
clone size: few
CDR3 protein: CASSERGEQYF
CDR3 DNA: TGCGCCAGCAGTGAACGGGGCGAGCAGTACTTC

D gene: .
V gene: TRBV6-6
J gene: TRBJ2-3
clone size: few
CDR3 protein: CASTDSARTDTQYF
CDR3 DNA: TGTGCCAGCACGGATTCGGCGCGTACAGATACGCAGTATTTT

D gene: TRBD2
V gene: TRBV10-2
J gene: TRBJ2-1
clone size: .
CDR3 protein: CASSEAGGVHNEQFF
CDR3 DNA: TGCGCCAGCAGTGAGGCGGGAGGGGTTCACAATGAGCAGTTCTTC

D gene: .
V gene: TRBV24-1
J gene: TRBJ1-2
clone size: .
CDR3 protein: CATSGSGNRAGYTF
CDR3 DNA: TGTGCCACCAGTGGTTCGGGGAACAGGGCAGGCTACACCTTC

D gene: TRBD1
V gene: TRBV29-1
J gene: TRBJ2-7
clone size: .
CDR3 protein: CSVEDPGGADEQYF
CDR3 DNA: TGCAGCGTTGAAGACCCAGGGGGCGCGGACGAGCAGTACTTC

D gene: .
V gene: TRBV2
J gene: TRBJ2-6
clone size: .
CDR3 protein: CASSYAGGGGANVLTF
CDR3 DNA: TGTGCCAGCAGTTATGCAGGAGGGGGTGGGGCCAACGTCCTGACTTTC

D gene: TRBD1
V gene: TRBV15
J gene: TRBJ2-1
clone size: .
CDR3 protein: CATSRDATGGGNEQFF
CDR3 DNA: TGTGCCACCAGCAGAGATGCTACAGGGGGAGGCAATGAGCAGTTCTTC

D gene: TRBD2
V gene: TRBV7-9
J gene: TRBJ2-5
clone size: medium-sized
CDR3 protein: CAGAKLLALWETQYF
CDR3 DNA: TGTGCCGGGGCCAAATTACTAGCGCTCTGGGAGACCCAGTACTTC

D gene: .
V gene: TRBV28
J gene: TRBJ1-2
clone size: .
CDR3 protein: CASSLLGRNGYTF
CDR3 DNA: TGTGCCAGCAGTTTATTGGGCAGAAATGGCTACACCTTC

D gene: .
V gene: TRBV5-1
J gene: TRBJ1-6
clone size: few
CDR3 protein: CASRKDSQNSPLHF
CDR3 DNA: TGCGCCAGCAGAAAGGACAGCCAAAATTCACCCCTCCACTTT

D gene: .
V gene: TRBV6-2/TRBV6-3
J gene: TRBJ2-1
clone size: many
CDR3 protein: CASSSAGNEQFF
CDR3 DNA: TGTGCCAGCAGTTCTGCGGGCAATGAGCAGTTCTTC

D gene: .
V gene: TRBV10-3
J gene: TRBJ2-6
clone size: few
CDR3 protein: CAISEGDSGANVLTF
CDR3 DNA: TGTGCCATCAGTGAGGGGGACTCTGGGGCCAACGTCCTGACTTTC

D gene: TRBD2
V gene: TRBV25-1
J gene: TRBJ2-1
clone size: .
CDR3 protein: CASSGGLAGPNEQFF
CDR3 DNA: TGTGCCAGCAGTGGGGGACTAGCGGGCCCCAATGAGCAGTTCTTC

D gene: TRBD1
V gene: TRBV4-2
J gene: TRBJ2-7
clone size: few
CDR3 protein: CASSQAGTGDSYEQYF
CDR3 DNA: TGTGCCAGCAGCCAGGCCGGGACAGGGGACTCCTACGAGCAGTACTTC

D gene: .
V gene: TRBV29-1
J gene: TRBJ2-7
clone size: .
CDR3 protein: CSGGPVLKGEQYF
CDR3 DNA: TGCAGCGGTGGCCCGGTGCTAAAAGGCGAGCAGTACTTC

D gene: TRBD1
V gene: TRBV20-1
J gene: TRBJ1-2
clone size: .
CDR3 protein: CSARGRKDRGNYGYTF
CDR3 DNA: TGCAGTGCTAGAGGGAGAAAAGACAGGGGCAACTATGGCTACACCTTC

D gene: .
V gene: TRBV20-1
J gene: TRBJ2-1
clone size: .
CDR3 protein: CSAQGGLHNEQFF
CDR3 DNA: TGCAGTGCCCAAGGGGGACTACACAATGAGCAGTTCTTC

D gene: TRBD1
V gene: TRBV6-5
J gene: TRBJ2-1
clone size: .
CDR3 protein: CASRQGTSNEQFF
CDR3 DNA: TGTGCCAGCAGACAGGGGACCTCCAATGAGCAGTTCTTC

D gene: .
V gene: TRBV20-1
J gene: TRBJ2-1
clone size: .
CDR3 protein: CSARDLGRLDNEQFF
CDR3 DNA: TGCAGTGCTAGAGATCTGGGGAGGTTAGATAATGAGCAGTTCTTC

D gene: .
V gene: TRBV30
J gene: TRBJ1-5
clone size: .
CDR3 protein: CAWSVGDISNQPQHF
CDR3 DNA: TGTGCCTGGAGTGTCGGGGACATCTCCAATCAGCCCCAGCATTTT

D gene: .
V gene: TRBV7-2
J gene: TRBJ2-4
clone size: once
CDR3 protein: CASSSPRTLAKNIQYF
CDR3 DNA: TGTGCCAGCAGCTCCCCACGGACTCTAGCCAAAAACATTCAGTACTTC

D gene: .
V gene: TRBV20-1
J gene: TRBJ2-3
clone size: few
CDR3 protein: CSARPLDTQYF
CDR3 DNA: TGCAGCGCTAGACCTCTGGATACGCAGTATTTT

D gene: .
V gene: TRBV7-2
J gene: TRBJ2-5
clone size: few
CDR3 protein: CASSSSPGQETQYF
CDR3 DNA: TGTGCCAGCAGCTCGTCCCCGGGGCAAGAGACCCAGTACTTC

D gene: .
V gene: TRBV2
J gene: TRBJ2-1
clone size: few
CDR3 protein: CASSGSEGGSYNEQFF
CDR3 DNA: TGTGCCAGCAGTGGAAGCGAGGGGGGGTCCTACAATGAGCAGTTCTTC

D gene: TRBD2
V gene: TRBV28
J gene: TRBJ2-7
clone size: .
CDR3 protein: CASSSPGTNSYEQYF
CDR3 DNA: TGTGCCAGCAGTTCCCCCGGGACTAACTCCTACGAGCAGTACTTC

D gene: TRBD2
V gene: TRBV28
J gene: TRBJ2-7
clone size: few
CDR3 protein: CASSLGSAGGPYEQYF
CDR3 DNA: TGTGCCAGCAGTTTAGGGTCAGCGGGAGGGCCCTACGAGCAGTACTTC

D gene: TRBD1
V gene: TRBV19
J gene: TRBJ2-7
clone size: .
CDR3 protein: CASSQGQGSFDEQYF
CDR3 DNA: TGTGCCAGTAGTCAGGGACAGGGGAGCTTCGACGAGCAGTACTTC

D gene: .
V gene: TRBV12-3/TRBV12-4
J gene: TRBJ2-1
clone size: few
CDR3 protein: CASATGRSYNEQFF
CDR3 DNA: TGTGCCAGCGCGACAGGCCGCTCCTACAATGAGCAGTTCTTC

D gene: .
V gene: TRBV21-1
J gene: TRBJ2-7
clone size: .
CDR3 protein: CASSTCAGDRSSYEQYF
CDR3 DNA: TGTGCCAGCAGCACATGCGCCGGGGACAGGAGCTCCTACGAGCAGTACTTC

D gene: .
V gene: TRBV15
J gene: TRBJ2-3
clone size: .
CDR3 protein: CATSRLSTDTQYF
CDR3 DNA: TGTGCCACCAGCAGACTTAGCACAGATACGCAGTATTTT

D gene: TRBD2
V gene: TRBV4-1
J gene: TRBJ2-3
clone size: few
CDR3 protein: CASSHPSGGSTDTQYF
CDR3 DNA: TGCGCCAGCAGCCACCCTAGCGGCGGGTCAACAGATACGCAGTATTTT

D gene: TRBD2
V gene: TRBV7-2
J gene: TRBJ2-1
clone size: .
CDR3 protein: CASSLVRGRLAGVEQFF
CDR3 DNA: TGTGCCAGCAGCTTAGTCAGGGGTAGGCTAGCGGGAGTTGAGCAGTTCTTC

D gene: .
V gene: TRBV29-1
J gene: TRBJ2-5
clone size: .
CDR3 protein: CSVIILAQETQYF
CDR3 DNA: TGCAGCGTAATTATCCTTGCCCAAGAGACCCAGTACTTC

D gene: TRBD2
V gene: TRBV27
J gene: TRBJ2-1
clone size: .
CDR3 protein: CASSLVGLGKGEQFF
CDR3 DNA: TGTGCCAGCAGTTTAGTAGGACTAGGAAAGGGTGAGCAGTTCTTC

D gene: .
V gene: TRBV7-8
J gene: TRBJ2-4
clone size: .
CDR3 protein: CASSLTPTAKNIQYF
CDR3 DNA: TGTGCCAGCAGCTTAACCCCAACAGCCAAAAACATTCAGTACTTC

D gene: .
V gene: TRBV29-1
J gene: TRBJ2-1
clone size: few
CDR3 protein: CSVEDLGNEQFF
CDR3 DNA: TGCAGCGTTGAAGATCTCGGCAATGAGCAGTTCTTC

D gene: .
V gene: TRBV28
J gene: TRBJ2-7
clone size: .
CDR3 protein: CASGAPEGYEQYF
CDR3 DNA: TGTGCCAGCGGTGCGCCAGAAGGCTACGAGCAGTACTTC

D gene: TRBD2
V gene: TRBV20-1
J gene: TRBJ2-3
clone size: few
CDR3 protein: CSATPADGTSGTDTQYF
CDR3 DNA: TGCAGTGCGACGCCCGCCGACGGGACTAGCGGCACAGATACGCAGTATTTT

D gene: TRBD2
V gene: TRBV7-2
J gene: TRBJ2-3
clone size: .
CDR3 protein: CASSLGLAGGSGDTQYF
CDR3 DNA: TGTGCCAGCAGCTTAGGGCTAGCGGGAGGGTCGGGAGATACGCAGTATTTT

D gene: .
V gene: TRBV13
J gene: TRBJ2-2
clone size: .
CDR3 protein: CASRGVLSGELFF
CDR3 DNA: TGTGCCAGCCGCGGGGTTCTCAGCGGGGAGCTGTTTTTT

D gene: .
V gene: TRBV29-1
J gene: TRBJ2-7
clone size: .
CDR3 protein: CSVMDYEQYF
CDR3 DNA: TGCAGCGTTATGGACTACGAGCAGTACTTC

D gene: TRBD1
V gene: TRBV7-8
J gene: TRBJ1-5
clone size: .
CDR3 protein: CASSLGTGAGQPQHF
CDR3 DNA: TGTGCCAGCAGCCTAGGGACAGGGGCGGGTCAGCCCCAGCATTTT

D gene: TRBD1
V gene: TRBV5-8
J gene: TRBJ1-2
clone size: .
CDR3 protein: CASSFLGTGTAQFYDYTF
CDR3 DNA: TGTGCCAGCAGCTTCCTGGGAACCGGGACAGCGCAATTCTATGACTACACCTTC

D gene: TRBD2
V gene: TRBV20-1
J gene: TRBJ2-1
clone size: .
CDR3 protein: CSALPLGAGDYNEQFF
CDR3 DNA: TGCAGTGCCCTCCCTCTGGGAGCGGGAGACTACAATGAGCAGTTCTTC

D gene: .
V gene: TRBV5-1
J gene: TRBJ2-7
clone size: .
CDR3 protein: CASSPRTVSYEQYF
CDR3 DNA: TGTGCCAGCAGTCCGCGGACGGTCTCCTACGAGCAGTACTTC

D gene: TRBD1
V gene: TRBV28
J gene: TRBJ2-7
clone size: .
CDR3 protein: CASSGTGTGLYNEQYF
CDR3 DNA: TGTGCCAGCAGTGGGACCGGGACAGGGCTTTACAATGAGCAGTACTTC

D gene: .
V gene: TRBV6-4
J gene: TRBJ2-1
clone size: .
CDR3 protein: CASSDTEGHETQFF
CDR3 DNA: TGTGCCAGCAGCGACACAGAGGGGCACGAGACCCAGTTCTTC

D gene: .
V gene: TRBV4-3
J gene: TRBJ2-1
clone size: few
CDR3 protein: CASSQPGREQFF
CDR3 DNA: TGCGCCAGCAGCCAACCGGGGCGTGAGCAGTTCTTC